This is a list of T cell receptor beta chains from one sample in a study of identical twins. MiXCR, run by TCRdb on the 5' RACE reads, gives a single entry per CDR3 protein. Among approximately 300,000 distinct CDR3 sequences listed, 8% to 9.5% were seen once. In addition, the sample was reused for a study of yellow fever vaccine responses in identical twins.

The sample taken for sequencing was CD8+ T cells sorted from blood. These receptors all come from a woman aged 18-29 years in good health. The CDR3 runs from the conserved cysteine through the conserved F or W. A D gene is named only where the DNA matches it firmly. Clone size is shown for a subset of rows, as once, few, many or a class of expanded clone.

CDR3 protein,CDR3 DNA,V gene,clone size,D gene,J gene
CASSENPGPYNSPLHF,TGTGCCAGTAGTGAAAACCCGGGACCCTATAATTCACCCCTCCACTTT,TRBV19,few,-,TRBJ1-6
CASSESRDSTYEQYF,TGTGCCAGCAGTGAATCCCGGGACAGTACCTACGAGCAGTACTTC,TRBV2,few,TRBD1,TRBJ2-7
CASSRTGVEQYF,TGTGCCAGCAGCCGCACAGGGGTCGAGCAGTACTTC,TRBV7-9,many,TRBD1,TRBJ2-7
CASSPVWGAADTQYF,TGTGCCAGTTCCCCCGTCTGGGGGGCCGCAGATACGCAGTATTTT,TRBV19,-,-,TRBJ2-3
CASSQDLQAGDTEAFF,TGTGCCAGCAGCCAAGACCTACAGGCGGGGGACACTGAAGCTTTCTTT,TRBV4-2,many,-,TRBJ1-1
CASSLVWGSTEGYNEQFF,TGTGCCAGCAGCTTAGTGTGGGGGTCGACCGAGGGATACAATGAGCAGTTCTTC,TRBV11-2,-,-,TRBJ2-1
CASSWGQPNTGELFF,TGTGCCAGCAGCTGGGGACAGCCGAACACCGGGGAGCTGTTTTTT,TRBV5-8,many,TRBD1,TRBJ2-2
CASSLVSSTGGARDTQYF,TGTGCCAGCAGCTTAGTTTCCAGTACAGGGGGCGCGAGGGATACGCAGTATTTT,TRBV7-8,few,TRBD1,TRBJ2-3
CASRNRLDETQYF,TGCGCCAGCAGGAACAGGTTGGATGAGACCCAGTACTTC,TRBV10-2,-,-,TRBJ2-5
CASSSRTGDTEAFF,TGTGCCAGCAGCTCCCGGACAGGGGACACTGAAGCTTTCTTT,TRBV7-9,few,TRBD1,TRBJ1-1
CASSQDFGVGAYEQYF,TGCGCCAGCAGCCAAGATTTCGGGGTAGGGGCCTACGAGCAGTACTTC,TRBV4-1,-,-,TRBJ2-7
CASSAPTPMGTQYF,TGTGCCAGCAGCGCGCCGACACCGATGGGGACCCAGTACTTC,TRBV11-2,many,-,TRBJ2-5
CASSLDISDEQFF,TGCGCCAGCAGCTTAGACATTAGCGATGAGCAGTTCTTC,TRBV5-1,-,-,TRBJ2-1
CASSLAGVELGYEQYF,TGTGCCAGCAGTTTAGCGGGAGTGGAGTTAGGCTACGAGCAGTACTTC,TRBV12-3/TRBV12-4,many,-,TRBJ2-7
CASSLSRQKNIQYF,TGTGCCAGCAGTTTATCGAGGCAGAAAAACATTCAGTACTTC,TRBV27,-,-,TRBJ2-4
CASSLEGGPTDTQYF,TGTGCCAGCAGTTTAGAAGGGGGGCCCACAGATACGCAGTATTTT,TRBV27,-,-,TRBJ2-3
CASQRTGASEQYF,TGCGCCAGCCAAAGGACAGGGGCGAGCGAGCAGTACTTC,TRBV5-1,-,TRBD1,TRBJ2-7
CASSLAPLGGSEQYF,TGTGCCAGCAGCTTAGCTCCGCTAGGAGGGTCCGAGCAGTACTTC,TRBV7-9,few,-,TRBJ2-7
CASSFRGEADTQYF,TGTGCCAGCAGCTTTCGAGGAGAGGCAGATACGCAGTATTTT,TRBV7-9,few,-,TRBJ2-3
CSVVQLNTEAFF,TGCAGCGTTGTACAGTTGAACACTGAAGCTTTCTTT,TRBV29-1,-,-,TRBJ1-1
CASSFPLAGGPADTQYF,TGTGCCAGCAGTTTTCCCCTAGCGGGAGGGCCGGCAGATACGCAGTATTTT,TRBV12-3/TRBV12-4,-,TRBD2,TRBJ2-3
CASSQDSLGVTKYF,TGCGCCAGCAGCCAAGATAGTCTCGGTGTCACGAAGTACTTC,TRBV4-3,many,-,TRBJ2-7
CASSERMNTEAFF,TGTGCCAGCAGCGAACGGATGAACACTGAAGCTTTCTTT,TRBV5-8,-,-,TRBJ1-1
CASLGQGGEQYF,TGTGCCAGCCTGGGACAGGGCGGCGAGCAGTACTTC,TRBV27,few,TRBD1,TRBJ2-7
CAIDRGRGSTGELFF,TGTGCCATAGACAGGGGGCGCGGAAGTACCGGGGAGCTGTTTTTT,TRBV10-3,many,TRBD1,TRBJ2-2
CASSIGTGIYEQYF,TGCGCCAGCAGCATCGGGACAGGGATCTACGAGCAGTACTTC,TRBV5-1,many,TRBD1,TRBJ2-7
CASSQTHLEGGLHNEQFF,TGTGCCAGCAGCCAAACCCACCTTGAGGGAGGGTTACACAATGAGCAGTTCTTC,TRBV4-2,few,TRBD2,TRBJ2-1
CASRDTGLETQYF,TGTGCCAGCAGGGATACGGGCTTGGAGACCCAGTACTTC,TRBV25-1,few,-,TRBJ2-5
CASSEGTMEQYF,TGTGCCAGCAGCGAGGGTACGATGGAGCAGTACTTC,TRBV5-4,few,-,TRBJ2-7
CASNPRGMGSNEQFF,TGTGCCAGCAACCCCCGCGGGATGGGTTCCAATGAGCAGTTCTTC,TRBV9,few,-,TRBJ2-1
CASSTDYEQYF,TGTGCCAGCAGCACTGACTACGAGCAGTACTTC,TRBV11-2,many,-,TRBJ2-7
CASSYTFNEQYF,TGTGCCAGCAGTTACACTTTCAACGAGCAGTACTTC,TRBV6-2/TRBV6-3,few,-,TRBJ2-7
CASSLGESEQYF,TGTGCCAGCAGCTTAGGCGAGTCCGAGCAGTACTTC,TRBV11-2,-,-,TRBJ2-7
CASSDFLDRGTEAFF,TGTGCCAGCAGCGACTTTCTGGACAGGGGTACTGAAGCTTTCTTT,TRBV2,many,TRBD1,TRBJ1-1
CASSQTQGFGTDTQYF,TGTGCCAGCAGCCAAACACAGGGCTTTGGCACAGATACGCAGTATTTT,TRBV3-1,-,-,TRBJ2-3
CASSKRQTGGLSTDTQYF,TGTGCCAGCAGCAAAAGACAGACAGGGGGGCTGAGCACAGATACGCAGTATTTT,TRBV4-2,many,TRBD1,TRBJ2-3
CASSSLTSSGQETQYF,TGTGCCAGTAGTTCCCTGACTAGTAGCGGCCAAGAGACCCAGTACTTC,TRBV19,-,-,TRBJ2-5
CASSYSLAGGTDTQYF,TGTGCCAGCAGTTACTCGCTAGCGGGAGGCACAGATACGCAGTATTTT,TRBV6-5,many,TRBD2,TRBJ2-3
CASPDRTAGANVLTF,TGTGCCAGCCCGGACCGGACGGCGGGGGCCAACGTCCTGACTTTC,TRBV12-3/TRBV12-4,many,-,TRBJ2-6
CASSLLGWEEGNEQFF,TGTGCCAGCAGTTTATTAGGGTGGGAGGAAGGAAATGAGCAGTTCTTC,TRBV27,-,-,TRBJ2-1
CASSPQSGEYSEQFF,TGTGCCAGCAGCCCTCAAAGTGGGGAGTACAGTGAGCAGTTCTTC,TRBV3-1,-,-,TRBJ2-1
CATSDFSYGYTF,TGTGCCACCAGTGATTTTTCCTATGGCTACACCTTC,TRBV24-1,few,-,TRBJ1-2
CASSLGWGGGTDTQYF,TGTGCCAGCAGCTTAGGATGGGGGGGCGGCACAGATACGCAGTATTTT,TRBV7-2,-,-,TRBJ2-3
CASRLRGVGEQYF,TGTGCCAGCAGGCTTCGGGGGGTCGGCGAGCAGTACTTC,TRBV27,few,TRBD2,TRBJ2-7
CASSKGGNRTYEQYF,TGTGCCAGCAGCAAAGGGGGAAACAGGACCTACGAGCAGTACTTC,TRBV21-1,few,-,TRBJ2-7
CASSHIAGGDYEQYF,TGCGCCAGCAGCCATATAGCGGGAGGGGACTACGAGCAGTACTTC,TRBV4-3,-,TRBD2,TRBJ2-7
CASSLGGRNEQYF,TGTGCCAGCAGTTTAGGCGGGAGGAACGAGCAGTACTTC,TRBV27,-,TRBD2,TRBJ2-7
CSVEGRVESQKTQYF,TGCAGCGTTGAGGGGCGGGTGGAGAGTCAGAAGACCCAGTACTTC,TRBV29-1,-,-,TRBJ2-5
CASSVARGLAGGTYNEQFF,TGTGCCAGCAGCGTAGCCAGGGGACTAGCGGGGGGCACCTACAATGAGCAGTTCTTC,TRBV9,many,TRBD2,TRBJ2-1